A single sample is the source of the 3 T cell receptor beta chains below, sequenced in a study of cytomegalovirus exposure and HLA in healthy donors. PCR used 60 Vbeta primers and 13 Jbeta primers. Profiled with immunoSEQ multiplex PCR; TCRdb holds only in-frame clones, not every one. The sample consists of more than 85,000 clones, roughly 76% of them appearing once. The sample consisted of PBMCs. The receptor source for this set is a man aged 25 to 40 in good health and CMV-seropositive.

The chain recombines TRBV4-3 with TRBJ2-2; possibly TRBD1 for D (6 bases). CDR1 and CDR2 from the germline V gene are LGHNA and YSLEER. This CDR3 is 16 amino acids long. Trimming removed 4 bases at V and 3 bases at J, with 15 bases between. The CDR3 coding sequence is TGCGCCAGCAGCCCACAGGGTTTGATGGACACCGGGGAGCTGTTTTTT. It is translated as CASSPQGLMDTGELFF.

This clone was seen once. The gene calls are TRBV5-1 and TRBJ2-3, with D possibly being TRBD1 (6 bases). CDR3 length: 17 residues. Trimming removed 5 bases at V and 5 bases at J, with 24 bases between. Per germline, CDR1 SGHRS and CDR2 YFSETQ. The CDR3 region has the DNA TGCGCCAGCAGTTTCCAGGGGAAATTGTCGGCGCTAGATACGCAGTATTTT. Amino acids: CASSFQGKLSALDTQYF.

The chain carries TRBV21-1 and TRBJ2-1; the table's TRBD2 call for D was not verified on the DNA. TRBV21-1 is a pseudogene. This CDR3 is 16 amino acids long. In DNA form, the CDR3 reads TGTGCCAGCAGCAAAGCGCTGAGACTAGAAGAGGTTGAGCAGTTCTTC. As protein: CASSKALRLEEVEQFF.